This is a list of T cell receptor beta chains from one sample in a study of T cells in Graves' hyperthyroidism and ophthalmopathy. TCRdb used MiXCR to reprocess the multiplex PCR reads, holding one entry per CDR3 protein. This table holds about 480,000 distinct CDR3 sequences, approximately 23% found once. Input material: blood. The origin of the receptors is a woman between 70 and 85 years old with Graves' ophthalmopathy. Both conserved end residues are part of each CDR3. The D gene is left open where the match is weak. Part of the rows lack a size; the others show once, few, many or a class for expanded clones.

d_call | j_call | cdr3_length | clone_size | v_call | cdr3_nt | cdr3_aa
- | TRBJ1-2 | 13 | - | TRBV27 | TGTGCCAGCAGTCCAAACAGTCTCTATGGCTACACCTTC | CASSPNSLYGYTF
- | TRBJ2-7 | 14 | - | TRBV19 | TGTGCCAGTAGTGCGATACAGGGTGGCGACGAGCAGTACTTC | CASSAIQGGDEQYF
- | TRBJ1-2 | 14 | - | TRBV6-1 | TGTGCCAGCAGTCCCGGGTCGGCAAACTATGGCTACACCTTC | CASSPGSANYGYTF
TRBD2 | TRBJ2-7 | 15 | - | TRBV20-1 | TGCAGTGCTAGAGCCCCTAGCGGCTATGGGTACGAGCAGTACTTC | CSARAPSGYGYEQYF
- | TRBJ2-1 | 14 | - | TRBV10-3 | TGTGCCATCAGTGAGTCTGCCTCTAACAATGAGCAGTTCTTC | CAISESASNNEQFF
- | TRBJ1-4 | 14 | - | TRBV7-2 | TGTGCCAGCAGTTGGGGGCTGGCTAATGAAAAACTGTTTTTT | CASSWGLANEKLFF
TRBD1 | TRBJ1-5 | 21 | - | TRBV24-1 | TGTGCCACCAGAGACATCGGCAGGCTAGGGACAGGGGATAGGAGCAATCAGCCCCAGCATTTT | CATRDIGRLGTGDRSNQPQHF
- | TRBJ1-5 | 13 | few | TRBV30 | TGTGCCTGGAGTTTCGGGGAAGGTCAGCCCCAGCATTTT | CAWSFGEGQPQHF
TRBD1 | TRBJ1-1 | 13 | - | TRBV28 | TGTGCCAGCAGACAGGGGGGCGTCACTGAAGCTTTCTTT | CASRQGGVTEAFF
- | TRBJ2-7 | 11 | few | TRBV30 | TGTGCCTGGAGTGTAGCGTCGGAGCAGTACTTC | CAWSVASEQYF
- | TRBJ2-3 | 15 | few | TRBV6-4 | TGTGCCAGCAGTATGACGGAGAGAAGCACAGATACGCAGTATTTT | CASSMTERSTDTQYF
TRBD1 | TRBJ2-5 | 15 | - | TRBV6-1 | TGTGCCAGCAGTGGGTGGTCAGGGGGTAAAGAGACCCAGTACTTC | CASSGWSGGKETQYF
TRBD1 | TRBJ2-7 | 16 | few | TRBV20-1 | TGCAGTGCTAGAGAGGAGGGACAGGGGGGCCCCTACGAGCAGTACTTC | CSAREEGQGGPYEQYF
TRBD1 | TRBJ2-5 | 16 | - | TRBV4-1 | TGCGCCAGCAGCCAACTGAGACAGGGTCTACGAGAGACCCAGTACTTC | CASSQLRQGLRETQYF
- | TRBJ1-1 | 17 | - | TRBV11-2 | TGTGCCAGCAGCCGGGGGCTACAGGGTACTATGAACACTGAAGCTTTCTTT | CASSRGLQGTMNTEAFF
- | TRBJ2-1 | 15 | few | TRBV11-3 | TGTGCCAGCAGCTCGAGGAAGGTAGGATTTAATGAGCAGTTCTTC | CASSSRKVGFNEQFF
- | TRBJ2-2 | 16 | - | TRBV27 | TGTGCCAGCAGTTGGACCGGGACAATGAACACCGGGGAGCTGTTTTTT | CASSWTGTMNTGELFF
TRBD2 | TRBJ2-1 | 15 | few | TRBV20-1 | TGCAGTGCTAGAGGTCGGACTAGGTATGTAGATGAGCAGTTCTTC | CSARGRTRYVDEQFF
TRBD1 | TRBJ1-4 | 17 | many | TRBV28 | TGTGCCAGCAGTTTATATACAGGGGAAACCCTCAATGAAAAACTGTTTTTT | CASSLYTGETLNEKLFF
TRBD2 | TRBJ2-5 | 14 | - | TRBV18 | TGTGCCAGCTCAACCATAGCGGGACAAGAGACCCAGTACTTC | CASSTIAGQETQYF
- | TRBJ2-1 | 11 | - | TRBV20-1 | TGCAGTGCTAAACAGGGCCCTGAGCAGTTCTTC | CSAKQGPEQFF
- | TRBJ2-6 | 16 | few | TRBV20-1 | TGCAGTGCCAAACCGGGTCACTCCTCCTGGGCCAACGTCCTGACTTTC | CSAKPGHSSWANVLTF
- | TRBJ1-1 | 12 | few | TRBV2 | TGTGCCAGCCTTTCTGGAGGTTCTGAAGCTTTCTTT | CASLSGGSEAFF
TRBD2 | TRBJ2-1 | 17 | - | TRBV25-1 | TGTGCCAGCAGTGAATCCGGTCTGGGCGGGAGGGCGCATGAGCAGTTCTTC | CASSESGLGGRAHEQFF
TRBD1 | TRBJ2-1 | 16 | - | TRBV20-1 | TGCAGTGCTAGACCCCGACAGGGTGGAACGGGCAATGAGCAGTTCTTC | CSARPRQGGTGNEQFF
TRBD2 | TRBJ2-1 | 16 | many | TRBV2 | TGTGCCAGCAGCCCCGCTAGCGGGAGGGCCGGGAATGAGCAGTTCTTC | CASSPASGRAGNEQFF
TRBD2 | TRBJ2-5 | 13 | - | TRBV12-3/TRBV12-4 | TGTGCCAGCAGTTATAGCGGGAGAGAGACCCAGTACTTC | CASSYSGRETQYF
- | TRBJ2-1 | 19 | once | TRBV5-6 | TGTGCCAGCAGCTTCCGCGGGACTCCGGCCCTCAGCTCCTACAATGAGCAGTTCTTC | CASSFRGTPALSSYNEQFF
TRBD1 | TRBJ1-5 | 15 | - | TRBV27 | TGTGCCAGCGGACGGACAGGGGGCGAGGGACAGCCCCAGCATTTT | CASGRTGGEGQPQHF
TRBD1 | TRBJ2-3 | 14 | - | TRBV30 | TGTGCCTGGGCTACAGGGGGCGATTTAGATACGCAGTATTTT | CAWATGGDLDTQYF
- | TRBJ2-1 | 16 | few | TRBV5-1 | TGCGCCAGCAGCTTATCCCTCGGACGAGTTTACAATGAGCAGTTCTTC | CASSLSLGRVYNEQFF
TRBD2 | TRBJ2-2 | 18 | few | TRBV12-3/TRBV12-4 | TGTGCCAGCAGTTTAACCCGTCTAGCGGGAGGGCACACCGGGGAGCTGTTTTTT | CASSLTRLAGGHTGELFF
- | TRBJ1-1 | 15 | many | TRBV7-3 | TGTGCCAGCAGCTCGCATCGGACGGTGAACACTGAAGCTTTCTTT | CASSSHRTVNTEAFF
- | TRBJ2-7 | 13 | - | TRBV6-1 | TGTGCCGCGACGAGGCAGCGTCCCTACGAGCAGTACTTC | CAATRQRPYEQYF
- | TRBJ2-7 | 15 | few | TRBV9 | TGTGCCAGCAGGTCCTGGCGTGAGGGGCTGGACGAGCAGTACTTC | CASRSWREGLDEQYF